This T cell receptor beta chain emerged from a study of T cell changes during pregnancy in multiple sclerosis. Sequencing was performed with immunoSEQ multiplex PCR; in TCRdb, only in-frame clones are kept and a portion is missing. The data show about 40,000 clones, with 88% seen just once and more than 4.5% held by the top ten. V shed 0 bases, J shed 3 bases, and the junction held 8 bases outside the gene matches. Germline V gene sequence: CDR1 LGHNA, CDR2 YNFKEQ. The CDR3 extends over 17 amino acids. The V gene is TRBV4-2, the J gene TRBJ2-7, with 10 bases matching TRBD2. Sequenced here: peripheral blood, sampled in the first trimester of pregnancy. This clonotype was sampled from a female donor in good health, enrolled as a control in a pregnancy study. For the CDR3, the DNA is TGTGCCAGCAGCCAAGATAGGGGACTAGCGCAGAACTACGAGCAGTACTTC. Protein sequence: CASSQDRGLAQNYEQYF.